These T cell receptor beta chains were read from a single sample in a study of blood T cell repertoires in COVID-19. TCRdb's table, derived via immunoSEQ multiplex PCR, lists solely in-frame clones and lacks some. The table has 250,000 to 350,000 clones, about 89% seen once. The sequenced material came from peripheral blood. These receptors all come from a woman in her forties who had recovered from COVID-19. The CDR3 runs from the conserved cysteine through the conserved F or W. The D gene is left open where the match is weak. A row's size may be missing; if present it is once, few, many or a size class.

v_call: TRBV4-2; d_call: TRBD2; j_call: TRBJ2-5; cdr3_length: 18; clone_size: NA; cdr3_aa: CASSQDGIAGGTMETQYF; cdr3_nt: TGTGCCAGCAGCCAAGATGGAATAGCGGGAGGAACAATGGAGACCCAGTACTTC
v_call: TRBV4-1; d_call: TRBD1; j_call: TRBJ2-2; cdr3_length: 15; clone_size: NA; cdr3_aa: CASRQQGANTGELFF; cdr3_nt: TGCGCCAGCAGACAACAGGGGGCAAACACCGGGGAGCTGTTTTTT
v_call: TRBV3-1/TRBV3-2; d_call: TRBD2; j_call: TRBJ2-3; cdr3_length: 16; clone_size: NA; cdr3_aa: CASSQLLAGEADTQYF; cdr3_nt: TGTGCCAGCAGCCAACTACTAGCGGGAGAGGCAGATACGCAGTATTTT
v_call: TRBV3-1/TRBV3-2; d_call: NA; j_call: TRBJ2-1; cdr3_length: 12; clone_size: NA; cdr3_aa: CASGGTYNEQFF; cdr3_nt: TGTGCCAGTGGGGGGACCTACAATGAGCAGTTCTTC
v_call: TRBV7-9; d_call: TRBD1; j_call: TRBJ2-3; cdr3_length: 17; clone_size: NA; cdr3_aa: CASSFVRGSSEVDTQYF; cdr3_nt: TGTGCCAGCAGTTTCGTCAGGGGGTCCAGTGAGGTGGATACGCAGTATTTT
v_call: TRBV7-2; d_call: TRBD2; j_call: TRBJ2-5; cdr3_length: 17; clone_size: NA; cdr3_aa: CASSPPGGRGGAETQYF; cdr3_nt: TGTGCCAGCAGCCCCCCGGGGGGTAGGGGAGGTGCAGAGACCCAGTACTTC
v_call: TRBV12-5; d_call: NA; j_call: TRBJ2-3; cdr3_length: 12; clone_size: NA; cdr3_aa: CASGLSSDTQYF; cdr3_nt: TGTGCTAGTGGTTTAAGCTCAGATACGCAGTATTTT
v_call: TRBV18; d_call: NA; j_call: TRBJ2-2; cdr3_length: 18; clone_size: NA; cdr3_aa: CASSPPAGLSGWTGELFF; cdr3_nt: TGTGCCAGCTCACCACCGGCAGGCCTGTCGGGGTGGACCGGGGAGCTGTTTTTT
v_call: TRBV28; d_call: NA; j_call: TRBJ1-5; cdr3_length: 15; clone_size: NA; cdr3_aa: CASSPPWASNQPQHF; cdr3_nt: TGTGCCAGCAGTCCCCCCTGGGCGAGCAATCAGCCCCAGCATTTT
v_call: TRBV24-1; d_call: NA; j_call: TRBJ2-1; cdr3_length: 14; clone_size: NA; cdr3_aa: CATSDLRTTNEQFF; cdr3_nt: TGTGCCACCAGTGATTTGAGGACTACGAATGAGCAGTTCTTC
v_call: TRBV4-1; d_call: NA; j_call: TRBJ2-1; cdr3_length: 16; clone_size: NA; cdr3_aa: CASSQGGRGGYNEQFF; cdr3_nt: TGCGCCAGCAGCCAGGGTGGGAGAGGAGGGTACAATGAGCAGTTCTTC
v_call: TRBV7-9; d_call: TRBD1; j_call: TRBJ2-7; cdr3_length: 14; clone_size: NA; cdr3_aa: CASSSGQGGYEQYF; cdr3_nt: TGTGCCAGCAGCTCGGGACAGGGGGGGTACGAGCAGTACTTC
v_call: TRBV10-2; d_call: NA; j_call: TRBJ2-7; cdr3_length: 14; clone_size: NA; cdr3_aa: CASSEAGSSYEQYF; cdr3_nt: TGCGCCAGCAGTGAGGCGGGTAGCTCCTACGAGCAGTACTTC
v_call: TRBV7-2; d_call: NA; j_call: TRBJ2-7; cdr3_length: 14; clone_size: once; cdr3_aa: CASSSSGTAYEQYF; cdr3_nt: TGTGCCAGCAGCTCATCAGGCACAGCCTACGAGCAGTACTTC
v_call: TRBV27; d_call: TRBD2; j_call: TRBJ2-1; cdr3_length: 16; clone_size: NA; cdr3_aa: CASSLSGSGNYNEQFF; cdr3_nt: TGTGCCAGCAGTTTATCAGGTAGCGGGAATTACAATGAGCAGTTCTTC
v_call: TRBV7-9; d_call: TRBD2; j_call: TRBJ2-4; cdr3_length: 15; clone_size: NA; cdr3_aa: CASSLTGEAGDIQYF; cdr3_nt: TGTGCCAGCAGCCTTACGGGGGAGGCGGGAGACATTCAGTACTTC
v_call: TRBV2; d_call: TRBD1; j_call: TRBJ2-3; cdr3_length: 15; clone_size: NA; cdr3_aa: CASTWDRGPTDTQYF; cdr3_nt: TGTGCCAGCACGTGGGACAGGGGTCCCACAGATACGCAGTATTTT
v_call: TRBV19; d_call: NA; j_call: TRBJ2-2; cdr3_length: 14; clone_size: once; cdr3_aa: CASSTTGNTGELFF; cdr3_nt: TGTGCCAGTAGTACGACAGGGAACACCGGGGAGCTGTTTTTT
v_call: TRBV6-6; d_call: TRBD1; j_call: TRBJ1-3; cdr3_length: 16; clone_size: NA; cdr3_aa: CASSYGAGGSGNTIYF; cdr3_nt: TGTGCCAGCAGTTACGGCGCAGGGGGTTCTGGAAACACCATATATTTT
v_call: TRBV2; d_call: TRBD1; j_call: TRBJ1-1; cdr3_length: 13; clone_size: NA; cdr3_aa: CASTFEGAGEAFF; cdr3_nt: TGTGCCAGCACGTTTGAGGGGGCAGGTGAAGCTTTCTTT
v_call: TRBV11-3; d_call: NA; j_call: TRBJ1-1; cdr3_length: 14; clone_size: NA; cdr3_aa: CASSVGQMNTEAFF; cdr3_nt: TGTGCCAGCAGCGTCGGACAGATGAACACTGAAGCTTTCTTT
v_call: TRBV7-8; d_call: TRBD2; j_call: TRBJ2-1; cdr3_length: 16; clone_size: NA; cdr3_aa: CASSAGLAESYNEQFF; cdr3_nt: TGTGCCAGCAGCGCAGGACTAGCAGAGAGCTACAATGAGCAGTTCTTC
v_call: TRBV6-5; d_call: NA; j_call: TRBJ2-7; cdr3_length: 11; clone_size: NA; cdr3_aa: CASREGYEQYF; cdr3_nt: TGTGCCAGCAGGGAGGGGTACGAGCAGTACTTC
v_call: TRBV28; d_call: NA; j_call: TRBJ1-5; cdr3_length: 15; clone_size: few; cdr3_aa: CASSPTDNSNQPQHF; cdr3_nt: TGTGCCAGCAGTCCGACAGATAATAGCAATCAGCCCCAGCATTTT
v_call: TRBV29-1; d_call: TRBD1; j_call: TRBJ1-2; cdr3_length: 12; clone_size: NA; cdr3_aa: CSVQRDRVGYTF; cdr3_nt: TGCAGCGTACAGAGGGACAGGGTCGGCTACACCTTC
v_call: TRBV7-2; d_call: TRBD2; j_call: TRBJ2-3; cdr3_length: 16; clone_size: NA; cdr3_aa: CASSLAPAGNTDTQYF; cdr3_nt: TGTGCCAGCAGCTTAGCTCCAGCGGGAAACACAGATACGCAGTATTTT
v_call: TRBV3-1/TRBV3-2; d_call: TRBD2; j_call: TRBJ2-1; cdr3_length: 15; clone_size: NA; cdr3_aa: CASSQEIAGANEQFF; cdr3_nt: TGTGCCAGCAGCCAAGAAATAGCGGGTGCGAATGAGCAGTTCTTC
v_call: TRBV30; d_call: TRBD1; j_call: TRBJ2-1; cdr3_length: 14; clone_size: once; cdr3_aa: CAWSPPDRGNEQFF; cdr3_nt: TGTGCCTGGAGTCCCCCCGACAGGGGTAATGAGCAGTTCTTC
v_call: TRBV7-6; d_call: NA; j_call: TRBJ2-1; cdr3_length: 13; clone_size: NA; cdr3_aa: CASSFSGANEQFF; cdr3_nt: TGTGCCAGCAGCTTCAGTGGTGCTAATGAGCAGTTCTTC
v_call: TRBV12-3/TRBV12-4; d_call: NA; j_call: TRBJ1-2; cdr3_length: 13; clone_size: NA; cdr3_aa: CASSLDSRYGYTF; cdr3_nt: TGTGCCAGCAGTTTAGACAGCCGCTATGGCTACACCTTC
v_call: TRBV21-1; d_call: NA; j_call: TRBJ2-7; cdr3_length: 16; clone_size: NA; cdr3_aa: CASSPGQGVASYEQYF; cdr3_nt: TGTGCCAGCAGCCCCGGACAGGGGGTGGCCTCCTACGAGCAGTACTTC
v_call: TRBV19; d_call: NA; j_call: TRBJ2-3; cdr3_length: 15; clone_size: NA; cdr3_aa: CASSPGLAITDTQYF; cdr3_nt: TGTGCCAGTAGCCCGGGGCTAGCGATCACAGATACGCAGTATTTT
v_call: TRBV6-6; d_call: NA; j_call: TRBJ1-4; cdr3_length: 13; clone_size: once; cdr3_aa: CASSYRGSEKLFF; cdr3_nt: TGTGCCAGCAGTTACAGGGGCAGTGAAAAACTGTTTTTT
v_call: TRBV14; d_call: TRBD1; j_call: TRBJ1-6; cdr3_length: 15; clone_size: NA; cdr3_aa: CASSPDRGIYSPLHF; cdr3_nt: TGTGCCAGCAGCCCGGACAGGGGGATCTATTCACCCCTCCACTTT
v_call: TRBV21-1; d_call: NA; j_call: TRBJ2-7; cdr3_length: 16; clone_size: NA; cdr3_aa: CASSKLAGGPYYEQYF; cdr3_nt: TGTGCCAGCAGCAAACTAGCGGGAGGGCCGTACTACGAGCAGTACTTC
v_call: TRBV23-1; d_call: TRBD2; j_call: TRBJ2-7; cdr3_length: 17; clone_size: NA; cdr3_aa: CASSHSPGLAEIYEQYF; cdr3_nt: TGCGCCAGCAGTCATTCCCCGGGACTAGCGGAGATCTACGAGCAGTACTTC
v_call: TRBV6-4; d_call: TRBD2; j_call: TRBJ2-3; cdr3_length: 16; clone_size: NA; cdr3_aa: CASSDSAGVSADTQYF; cdr3_nt: TGTGCCAGCAGTGACTCTGCGGGAGTTTCAGCAGATACGCAGTATTTT
v_call: TRBV11-3; d_call: NA; j_call: TRBJ2-7; cdr3_length: 14; clone_size: NA; cdr3_aa: CASSAGHEKGEQYF; cdr3_nt: TGTGCCAGCAGTGCGGGGCACGAGAAGGGGGAGCAGTACTTC
v_call: TRBV19; d_call: TRBD1; j_call: TRBJ2-7; cdr3_length: 16; clone_size: NA; cdr3_aa: CASSTTDSTGDYEQYF; cdr3_nt: TGTGCCAGTAGTACCACCGACTCGACAGGGGACTACGAGCAGTACTTC
v_call: TRBV5-1; d_call: TRBD2; j_call: TRBJ2-5; cdr3_length: 15; clone_size: NA; cdr3_aa: CASSLRTSREETQYF; cdr3_nt: TGCGCCAGCAGCTTGCGGACTAGCCGGGAAGAGACCCAGTACTTC
v_call: TRBV12-3/TRBV12-4; d_call: NA; j_call: TRBJ2-1; cdr3_length: 13; clone_size: NA; cdr3_aa: CASRSRSYNEQFF; cdr3_nt: TGTGCCAGCAGGAGTCGCTCCTACAATGAGCAGTTCTTC
v_call: TRBV6-5; d_call: TRBD1; j_call: TRBJ1-2; cdr3_length: 13; clone_size: NA; cdr3_aa: CASRDRSNYGYTF; cdr3_nt: TGTGCCAGCAGGGACAGGTCTAACTATGGCTACACCTTC
v_call: TRBV14; d_call: TRBD2; j_call: TRBJ2-5; cdr3_length: 17; clone_size: NA; cdr3_aa: CASSQDLHQRDRETQYF; cdr3_nt: TGTGCCAGCAGCCAAGATCTTCATCAGCGGGATAGGGAGACCCAGTACTTC
v_call: TRBV14; d_call: TRBD1; j_call: TRBJ1-2; cdr3_length: 16; clone_size: NA; cdr3_aa: CASSETGQALNYGYTF; cdr3_nt: TGTGCCAGCAGCGAGACGGGACAGGCCCTTAACTATGGCTACACCTTC
v_call: TRBV6-2/TRBV6-3; d_call: NA; j_call: TRBJ2-7; cdr3_length: 14; clone_size: NA; cdr3_aa: CASSLVRGPGEQYF; cdr3_nt: TGTGCCAGCAGCCTCGTCAGGGGACCAGGCGAGCAGTACTTC
v_call: TRBV27; d_call: NA; j_call: TRBJ2-2; cdr3_length: 17; clone_size: NA; cdr3_aa: CASSTRWGGGNTGELFF; cdr3_nt: TGTGCCAGCAGTACTCGGTGGGGAGGGGGTAACACCGGGGAGCTGTTTTTT
v_call: TRBV5-4; d_call: TRBD1; j_call: TRBJ2-1; cdr3_length: 15; clone_size: NA; cdr3_aa: CASSIQGALRNEQFF; cdr3_nt: TGTGCCAGCAGCATCCAGGGGGCGCTTCGGAATGAGCAGTTCTTC
v_call: TRBV7-2; d_call: NA; j_call: TRBJ1-2; cdr3_length: 13; clone_size: NA; cdr3_aa: CASSSPLRVGYTF; cdr3_nt: TGTGCCAGCAGCTCACCGCTCAGGGTAGGCTACACCTTC
v_call: TRBV7-3; d_call: TRBD1; j_call: TRBJ1-1; cdr3_length: 14; clone_size: few; cdr3_aa: CASSLSTGAGEAFF; cdr3_nt: TGTGCCAGCAGCTTAAGTACAGGGGCTGGAGAAGCTTTCTTT
v_call: TRBV5-4; d_call: NA; j_call: TRBJ1-2; cdr3_length: 17; clone_size: NA; cdr3_aa: CASSPMRTQNITNGYTF; cdr3_nt: TGTGCCAGCAGCCCTATGCGGACTCAGAATATCACTAATGGCTACACCTTC
v_call: TRBV27; d_call: TRBD2; j_call: TRBJ2-3; cdr3_length: 16; clone_size: NA; cdr3_aa: CASSLHAAGDLDTQYF; cdr3_nt: TGTGCCAGCAGTTTACACGCTGCGGGGGACCTAGATACGCAGTATTTT
v_call: TRBV6-6; d_call: TRBD2; j_call: TRBJ2-7; cdr3_length: 14; clone_size: NA; cdr3_aa: CASSYGTSGYEQYF; cdr3_nt: TGTGCCAGCAGTTACGGGACTAGCGGCTACGAGCAGTACTTC